This T cell receptor (beta chain) is drawn from a study of T cell responses to AZD1222 COVID-19 vaccine. The trim removed 3 bases at V and 7 bases at J, leaving 3 bases unmatched. The CDR3 runs 14 residues. CDR1 is MDHEN and CDR2 is SYDVKM in the germline V gene. Note on this clone: Its cognate antigen is unknown.

Study-wide findings and caveats: The donor group comprised mostly white British people and more females; the analysis possibly underestimated clonal diversity. In the spike-specific TCR repertoire, nearly half reportedly target unmutated variant regions. AZD1222 recipients seropositive at baseline numbered only six or seven.

The method was immunoSEQ multiplex PCR; TCRdb's version includes in-frame clones alone and lacks a portion of them. The repertoire includes 180,000 or so clones, about 93% of them detected once, and roughly 1% sits in the top ten. Second-dose intervals near 4 or 12 weeks were combined. This TCR came from an adult who received the AZD1222 COVID-19 vaccine. This chain connects TRBV28 to TRBJ1-4; 9 nucleotides line up with TRBD1. Sequencing was performed on peripheral blood, taken 28 days after the second AZD1222 dose. CDR3 DNA: TGTGCCAGCAGTTTGGGGACAGGGATTGAAAAACTGTTTTTT. Its translation is CASSLGTGIEKLFF. The entire variable domain, with the rest obtained from reference TRBV28 and TRBJ1-4, is as follows: DVKVTQSSRYLVKRTGEKVFLECVQDMDHENMFWYRQDPGLGLRLIYFSYDVKMKEKGDIPEGYSVSREKKERFSLILESASTNQTSMYLCASSLGTGIEKLFFGSGTQLSVL.